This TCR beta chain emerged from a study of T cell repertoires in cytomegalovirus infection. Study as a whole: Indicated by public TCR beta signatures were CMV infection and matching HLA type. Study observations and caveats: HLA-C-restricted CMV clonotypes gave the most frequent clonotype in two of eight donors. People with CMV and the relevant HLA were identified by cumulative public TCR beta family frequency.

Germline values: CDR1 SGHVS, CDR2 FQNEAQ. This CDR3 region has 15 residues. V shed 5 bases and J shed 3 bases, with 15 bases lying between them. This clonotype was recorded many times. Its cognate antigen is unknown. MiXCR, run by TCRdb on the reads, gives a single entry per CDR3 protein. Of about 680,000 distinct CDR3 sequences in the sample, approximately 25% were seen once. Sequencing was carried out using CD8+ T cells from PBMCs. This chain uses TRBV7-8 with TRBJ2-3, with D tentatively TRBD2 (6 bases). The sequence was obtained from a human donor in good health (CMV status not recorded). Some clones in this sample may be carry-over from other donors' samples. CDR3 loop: CASSHVGTGTDTQYF. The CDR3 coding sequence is TGTGCCAGCAGCCACGTGGGGACTGGGACAGATACGCAGTATTTT.